This T cell receptor (beta chain) originates from a study of shared clonotypes between healthy human individuals. About the research overall: Plates per donor: three CD4 naive, three CD4 memory, two CD8 naive, one CD8 memory.

CD8 memory comprised CD45RO+ plus CCR7-negative CD45RA+ TemRA cells. About this clone: Its antigen is undetermined.

V was pared by 3 bases and J by 5 bases, with 4 bases of the junction left unmatched. Germline V CDR1 and CDR2: ENHRY, SYGVKD. CDR3 length: 14 residues. Several immunoSEQ plates held equal portions of the genomic DNA taken from each subset. Clones were sequenced by immunoSEQ multiplex PCR, and TCRdb holds only the in-frame ones, with some missing. The repertoire holds 98,000 or so clones, with about 71% as singletons. General observations from the study: Between several donors, naive CD4 clonotypes were shared at a level of around 5.2%.

The genes are TRBV10-3 and TRBJ2-7; TRBD2 matches at 10 bases. The sample consisted of memory CD8+ T cells sorted from blood. Regarding subset: CD45RO+ cells pooled with CCR7-negative TemRA cells. The TCR sequence derives from a woman in her twenties or thirties in good health. The chain's CDR3 is CAISDGTSVHEQYF. DNA for the CDR3: TGTGCCATCAGTGACGGGACTAGCGTCCACGAGCAGTACTTC.